This is a list of T cell receptor beta chains from one sample in a study of beta chain features in type 1 diabetes. Method: immunoSEQ multiplex PCR; TCRdb's copy keeps in-frame clones and lacks some. The sample includes some 150,000 clones, roughly an eighth of them seen just once. The sequencing sample was made of central memory CD4+ T cells from blood. Receptor source: a young man with type 1 diabetes. Both conserved end residues are part of each CDR3. The D gene is left open where the match is weak. Some rows have no size entry. The others give once, few or many, or a class for an expanded clone.

>TRBD2|NA|TRBJ2-1|TRBV14
CASSDSGGRFYEQFF
TGTGCCAGCAGCGATAGCGGGGGCCGTTTCTATGAGCAGTTCTTC
>NA|few|TRBJ1-6|TRBV27
CASSFGLNSPLHF
TGTGCCAGCAGTTTCGGGCTTAATTCACCCCTCCACTTT
>NA|NA|TRBJ2-2|TRBV18
CASSPPGMENTGELFF
TGTGCCAGCTCACCACCCGGCATGGAGAACACCGGGGAGCTGTTTTTT
>TRBD2|NA|TRBJ2-5|TRBV27
CASSPLFPRAGEETQYF
TGTGCCAGCAGTCCGTTGTTCCCGCGGGCGGGGGAAGAGACCCAGTACTTC
>NA|few|TRBJ1-1|TRBV10-1
CASSEGVEAFF
TGCGCCAGCAGTGAAGGGGTTGAAGCTTTCTTT
>NA|NA|TRBJ1-1|TRBV6-5
CASRLQGGTEAFF
TGTGCCAGCCGACTCCAAGGGGGCACTGAAGCTTTCTTT
>TRBD1|NA|TRBJ1-1|TRBV28
CASTQGGFQAFF
TGTGCCAGCACCCAGGGGGGATTTCAAGCTTTCTTT
>NA|NA|TRBJ1-3|TRBV30
CAGGELGNTIYF
TGTGCCGGAGGGGAATTAGGCAACACCATATATTTT
>TRBD2|NA|TRBJ2-3|TRBV5-6
CASSDTSGSTDTQYF
TGTGCCAGCAGCGACACTAGCGGCAGCACAGATACGCAGTATTTT
>NA|NA|TRBJ2-3|TRBV11-2
CASSTNLAGGTDTQYF
TGTGCCAGCAGCACAAACTTAGCCGGGGGCACAGATACGCAGTATTTT
>NA|NA|TRBJ2-7|TRBV28
CASSPTGSARQQYF
TGTGCCAGCAGCCCGACAGGTTCGGCCCGCCAGCAGTACTTC
>TRBD1|NA|TRBJ2-5|TRBV6-6
CASSSFDRDRETQYF
TGTGCCAGCAGTTCTTTCGACAGGGATCGAGAGACCCAGTACTTC
>NA|NA|TRBJ1-5|TRBV5-1
CASSPEGEMGQPQHF
TGCGCCAGCAGCCCAGAGGGGGAAATGGGTCAGCCCCAGCATTTT
>NA|many|TRBJ2-4|TRBV21-1
CASSTYRGHRGKNIQYF
TGTGCCAGCAGCACCTACAGGGGGCATCGAGGCAAAAACATTCAGTACTTC
>NA|NA|TRBJ2-7|TRBV5-1
CASSLQQDEQYF
TGCGCCAGCAGCTTACAACAGGACGAGCAGTACTTC
>TRBD1|NA|TRBJ1-2|TRBV29-1
CSVDQGAYGYTF
TGCAGCGTTGATCAGGGGGCATATGGCTACACCTTC
>TRBD1|NA|TRBJ2-1|TRBV7-7
CASSESGTGAFNEQFF
TGTGCTAGCAGCGAGTCCGGGACAGGGGCCTTCAATGAGCAGTTCTTC
>NA|NA|TRBJ2-7|TRBV5-6
CASSLTGLSSYEQYF
TGTGCCAGCAGCTTGACAGGACTTTCCTCCTACGAGCAGTACTTC
>NA|few|TRBJ1-6|TRBV7-9
CASTKGVASYNSPLHF
TGTGCCAGCACTAAAGGGGTTGCGTCCTATAATTCACCCCTCCACTTT
>NA|NA|TRBJ2-5|TRBV27
CASSLGYLSETQYF
TGTGCCAGCTCCCTTGGCTACCTATCGGAGACCCAGTACTTC
>TRBD1|NA|TRBJ1-1|TRBV14
CASTGTGDTEAFF
TGTGCCAGCACCGGGACAGGGGACACTGAAGCTTTCTTT
>NA|few|TRBJ2-7|TRBV4-2
CASSQEGQGRYEQYF
TGTGCCAGCAGCCAAGAAGGTCAAGGGCGCTACGAGCAGTACTTC
>NA|few|TRBJ1-6|TRBV7-9
CASSSQGPRSPLHF
TGTGCCAGCAGCTCCCAGGGCCCTAGGTCACCCCTCCACTTT
>TRBD1|few|TRBJ1-2|TRBV2
CASSPGTGAPYGYTF
TGTGCCAGCAGTCCGGGGACAGGGGCCCCGTATGGCTACACCTTC
>NA|few|TRBJ1-1|TRBV6-6
CASSYSSPDTEAFF
TGTGCCAGCAGTTACTCGTCCCCGGACACTGAAGCTTTCTTT